The clone carrying this T cell receptor (beta chain) was seen repeatedly, ten times or more. V was shortened by 4 bases and J by 2 bases, with 19 bases between the two germline ends. CDR1 and CDR2 (germline): SEHNR, FQNEAQ (reference sequence). This CDR3 region has 17 residues. These data belong to a study of blood T cell repertoires in COVID-19. Across the study: Whether acute or convalescent, the COVID-19 samples came from the United States, Italy and Spain. From T cells, B-cell-depleted T cells, or PBMCs came the material, which was cDNA or gDNA.

Source study methods: Cell counts per sample came from amplifying reference gene primers. Profiling relied on immunoSEQ multiplex PCR, and the TCRdb table lists in-frame clones only, not all of them. That table supplies the V and J calls and clone size; D and trimming were determined from the DNA. The profile shows 100,000 to 120,000 clones, less than 85% of them singletons. This chain uses TRBV7-9 with TRBJ2-3; perhaps TRBD2 as D (5 bases). The sequence derives from a woman over 75 with acute or convalescent COVID-19. Sequencing used peripheral blood. CDR3 amino acids: CASSSRVREGDTDTQYF. The CDR3 DNA is TGTGCCAGCAGCTCCAGAGTTCGGGAAGGCGACACAGATACGCAGTATTTT.